A selection of T cell receptor beta chains follows, all from one sample in a study of shared clonotypes between healthy human individuals. The data were produced by immunoSEQ multiplex PCR, yet TCRdb's version contains in-frame clones alone and is incomplete. The sample carries a few million clones, approximately 93% recorded once. The sequencing input was naive CD4+ T cells from PBMCs. The origin of the receptors is a young man in good health. Some clones in this sample may be carry-over from other donors' samples. The CDR3 runs from the conserved cysteine through the conserved F or W. The D gene is left open where the match is weak. Only some rows state a clone size, as once, few, many or a class for expanded clones.

clone size: NA
V gene: TRBV18
J gene: TRBJ2-7
D gene: NA
CDR3 DNA: TGTGCCAGCTCACCGACGACGGTCTCCTACGAGCAGTACTTC
CDR3 protein: CASSPTTVSYEQYF

clone size: few
V gene: TRBV27
J gene: TRBJ1-5
D gene: NA
CDR3 DNA: TGTGCCAGCAAACAAGGGACAACCAGTCAGCCCCAGCATTTT
CDR3 protein: CASKQGTTSQPQHF

clone size: NA
V gene: TRBV4-1
J gene: TRBJ1-1
D gene: NA
CDR3 DNA: TGCGCCAGCAGCCAAGATTTGGGAAACACTGAAGCTTTCTTT
CDR3 protein: CASSQDLGNTEAFF

clone size: NA
V gene: TRBV11-2
J gene: TRBJ2-7
D gene: TRBD1
CDR3 DNA: TGTGCCAGCAGCACGCGGACAGGGGGGTTCGACGAGCAGTACTTC
CDR3 protein: CASSTRTGGFDEQYF

clone size: NA
V gene: TRBV28
J gene: TRBJ1-5
D gene: NA
CDR3 DNA: TGTGCCAGCAGCAATAAAGGGTGGTACGGTCAGCCCCAGCATTTT
CDR3 protein: CASSNKGWYGQPQHF

clone size: NA
V gene: TRBV11-3
J gene: TRBJ1-1
D gene: NA
CDR3 DNA: TGTGCCAGCAGCCGGCATTTGAACACTGAAGCTTTCTTT
CDR3 protein: CASSRHLNTEAFF

clone size: NA
V gene: TRBV28
J gene: TRBJ1-2
D gene: NA
CDR3 DNA: TGTGCCAGCAGTTTATCCACCCGGCGGGAGGACTTGGGAGGCTATGGCTACACCTTC
CDR3 protein: CASSLSTRREDLGGYGYTF

clone size: NA
V gene: TRBV18
J gene: TRBJ2-3
D gene: TRBD1
CDR3 DNA: TGTGCCAGCTCCCTGGACAGGGTCACAGATACGCAGTATTTT
CDR3 protein: CASSLDRVTDTQYF

clone size: NA
V gene: TRBV5-1
J gene: TRBJ2-3
D gene: TRBD2
CDR3 DNA: TGCGCCAGCAGCTTGGGCCGCGGACTAGCTTCTGATACGCAGTATTTT
CDR3 protein: CASSLGRGLASDTQYF

clone size: NA
V gene: TRBV7-9
J gene: TRBJ2-3
D gene: TRBD1
CDR3 DNA: TGTGCCAGCAGTTGGGACAGCAGCACAGATACGCAGTATTTT
CDR3 protein: CASSWDSSTDTQYF

clone size: NA
V gene: TRBV7-2
J gene: TRBJ2-6
D gene: NA
CDR3 DNA: TGTGCCAGCAGCCAAGCAGGGCTTTCTGGGGCCAACGTCCTGACTTTC
CDR3 protein: CASSQAGLSGANVLTF

clone size: NA
V gene: TRBV27
J gene: TRBJ2-7
D gene: TRBD2
CDR3 DNA: TGTGCCAGCAGTCTCGCGAGGGGGATAGCGGGAGGCGCCTACGAGCAGTACTTC
CDR3 protein: CASSLARGIAGGAYEQYF

clone size: NA
V gene: TRBV28
J gene: TRBJ2-2
D gene: TRBD1
CDR3 DNA: TGTGCCAGCAGTTTGGTGCGCGGGACAGGCGTTTCCACCGGGGAGCTGTTTTTT
CDR3 protein: CASSLVRGTGVSTGELFF

clone size: NA
V gene: TRBV4-1
J gene: TRBJ2-3
D gene: TRBD1
CDR3 DNA: TGCGCCAGCAGCGACCGGACAGGGTTTACAGATACGCAGTATTTT
CDR3 protein: CASSDRTGFTDTQYF

clone size: NA
V gene: TRBV28
J gene: TRBJ1-5
D gene: NA
CDR3 DNA: TGTGCCAGCAGGTTAGCGGGGAGTAGCAATCAGCCCCAGCATTTT
CDR3 protein: CASRLAGSSNQPQHF

clone size: NA
V gene: TRBV5-1
J gene: TRBJ2-1
D gene: NA
CDR3 DNA: TGCGCCAGCAGCTTGGGTTCCGTATACAATGAGCAGTTCTTC
CDR3 protein: CASSLGSVYNEQFF

clone size: NA
V gene: TRBV7-2
J gene: TRBJ1-2
D gene: NA
CDR3 DNA: TGTGCCAGCAGCTTAGCACGCGGTAATAACTATGGCTACACCTTC
CDR3 protein: CASSLARGNNYGYTF

clone size: once
V gene: TRBV28
J gene: TRBJ1-3
D gene: NA
CDR3 DNA: TGTGCCAGCAGTTGGGCCCCCCGAATGCCAAGGAACATATATTTT
CDR3 protein: CASSWAPRMPRNIYF

clone size: NA
V gene: TRBV18
J gene: TRBJ2-1
D gene: TRBD1
CDR3 DNA: TGTGCCAGCTCCCCTAGACAGGGGGCTCGTTATGAGCAGTTCTTC
CDR3 protein: CASSPRQGARYEQFF

clone size: few
V gene: TRBV4-1
J gene: TRBJ2-5
D gene: NA
CDR3 DNA: TGCGCCAGCAGCCAAGCCGGGGTCAGGCAAGAGACCCAGTACTTC
CDR3 protein: CASSQAGVRQETQYF

clone size: NA
V gene: TRBV6-6
J gene: TRBJ1-5
D gene: TRBD1
CDR3 DNA: TGTGCCAGCAGTTACGGACAGGGATGGCAGCCCCAGCATTTT
CDR3 protein: CASSYGQGWQPQHF

clone size: NA
V gene: TRBV5-4
J gene: TRBJ2-2
D gene: TRBD1
CDR3 DNA: TGTGCCAGCAGCATTGGACAGGGGGCGCATACCGGGGAGCTGTTTTTT
CDR3 protein: CASSIGQGAHTGELFF

clone size: NA
V gene: TRBV28
J gene: TRBJ1-4
D gene: NA
CDR3 DNA: TGTGCCAGCTTGACGGGACGGGGGGCGAGGTATGAAAAACTGTTTTTT
CDR3 protein: CASLTGRGARYEKLFF

clone size: NA
V gene: TRBV11-2
J gene: TRBJ1-4
D gene: NA
CDR3 DNA: TGTGCCAGCAGCCCGGGCCCCAGGCGAACTAATGAAAAACTGTTTTTT
CDR3 protein: CASSPGPRRTNEKLFF

clone size: NA
V gene: TRBV5-6
J gene: TRBJ1-3
D gene: NA
CDR3 DNA: TGTGCCAGCAGCTTGCAGAGATTCTCTGGAAACACCATATATTTT
CDR3 protein: CASSLQRFSGNTIYF

clone size: NA
V gene: TRBV10-3
J gene: TRBJ2-7
D gene: TRBD2
CDR3 DNA: TGTGCCATCCGTCGGCTAGCGGGAGGCTCCGAGCAGTACTTC
CDR3 protein: CAIRRLAGGSEQYF

clone size: NA
V gene: TRBV7-9
J gene: TRBJ1-5
D gene: NA
CDR3 DNA: TGTGCCAGCAGCTTAAGTGAAGGACAGCCCCAGCATTTT
CDR3 protein: CASSLSEGQPQHF

clone size: once
V gene: TRBV6-1
J gene: TRBJ1-3
D gene: NA
CDR3 DNA: TGTGCCAGCAGTGGACAGGAAGCCTCTGGAAACACCATATATTTT
CDR3 protein: CASSGQEASGNTIYF

clone size: NA
V gene: TRBV19
J gene: TRBJ1-2
D gene: NA
CDR3 DNA: TGTGCCAGTAGTCAAGTGGGGAGGGGCGGCTACACCTTC
CDR3 protein: CASSQVGRGGYTF

clone size: NA
V gene: TRBV27
J gene: TRBJ2-7
D gene: NA
CDR3 DNA: TGTGCCAGCAGTTCCGGGACCTCCTACGAGCAGTACTTC
CDR3 protein: CASSSGTSYEQYF

clone size: once
V gene: TRBV10-1
J gene: TRBJ2-7
D gene: TRBD2
CDR3 DNA: TGCGCCACCTTTAGCGGGAGGTCCTACGAGCAGTACTTC
CDR3 protein: CATFSGRSYEQYF

clone size: NA
V gene: TRBV6-6
J gene: TRBJ1-5
D gene: NA
CDR3 DNA: TGTGCCAGCAGGAGCAGCTATAGCAATCAGCCCCAGCATTTT
CDR3 protein: CASRSSYSNQPQHF

clone size: NA
V gene: TRBV6-1
J gene: TRBJ2-5
D gene: TRBD1
CDR3 DNA: TGTGCCAGCAGCGAACTGTTCCCGGGACAGCAAGAGACCCAGTACTTC
CDR3 protein: CASSELFPGQQETQYF

clone size: NA
V gene: TRBV4-1
J gene: TRBJ2-3
D gene: TRBD1
CDR3 DNA: TGCGCCAGCAGCCAAGGGGACAGGGGAAGCACAGATACGCAGTATTTT
CDR3 protein: CASSQGDRGSTDTQYF

clone size: NA
V gene: TRBV9
J gene: TRBJ2-5
D gene: TRBD2
CDR3 DNA: TGTGCCAGCAGCGGATCTCAACTAGCGGGAGAGACCCAGTACTTC
CDR3 protein: CASSGSQLAGETQYF

clone size: NA
V gene: TRBV6-5
J gene: TRBJ1-3
D gene: NA
CDR3 DNA: TGTGCCAGCAGTCCCACCGCGGGAAACACCATATATTTT
CDR3 protein: CASSPTAGNTIYF

clone size: once
V gene: TRBV2
J gene: TRBJ2-3
D gene: TRBD2
CDR3 DNA: TGTGCCAGCAGTGAGAGGGGGAAGCGGGGGATCACAGATACGCAGTATTTT
CDR3 protein: CASSERGKRGITDTQYF